This record looks at one TCR beta chain sequence and its context. Its cognate antigen is unknown. These data come from a study of T cells in Graves' hyperthyroidism and ophthalmopathy. V was cut by 0 bases and J by 8 bases, with 11 bases left in between. This CDR3 has 14 residues. Germline CDR1 SGDLS, CDR2 YYNGEE. Criteria for exclusion of patients were uncontrolled infection, other autoimmune disease, pregnancy or lactation. There were TCR beta CDR3 regions amplified from RNA transcripts. HTBI primers were the set used in a first-round RT-PCR of the TCR CDR3. One entry per CDR3 protein results from TCRdb running MiXCR on the multiplex PCR reads. The profile shows hundreds of thousands of distinct CDR3 sequences, roughly 46% of them singletons. General study results and limits: Researchers found most expanded thyroid clonotypes above 0.001 in blood as well.

The TCR sequence derives from a woman in her late teens or twenties with Graves' hyperthyroidism. The sequencing sample was made of peripheral blood or thyroid tissue (not recorded which). V is TRBV9 and J is TRBJ1-4; perhaps TRBD1 as D (5 bases). In DNA form, the CDR3 reads TGTGCCAGCAGCGTAGGGGGCGCGGGCGAAAAACTGTTTTTT. This gives the protein CASSVGGAGEKLFF.